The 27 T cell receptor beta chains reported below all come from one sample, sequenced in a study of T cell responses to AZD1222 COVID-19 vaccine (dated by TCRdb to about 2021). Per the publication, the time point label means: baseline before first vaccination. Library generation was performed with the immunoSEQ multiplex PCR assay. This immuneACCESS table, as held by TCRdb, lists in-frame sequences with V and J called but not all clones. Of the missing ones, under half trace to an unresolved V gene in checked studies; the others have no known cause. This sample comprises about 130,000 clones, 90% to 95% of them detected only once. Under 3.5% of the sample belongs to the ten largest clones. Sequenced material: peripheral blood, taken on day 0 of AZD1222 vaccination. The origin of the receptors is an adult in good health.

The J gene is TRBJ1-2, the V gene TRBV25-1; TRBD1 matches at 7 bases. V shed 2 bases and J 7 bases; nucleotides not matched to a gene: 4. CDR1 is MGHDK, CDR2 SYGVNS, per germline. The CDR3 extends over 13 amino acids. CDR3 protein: CASSEPDRAGYTF. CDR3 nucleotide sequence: TGTGCCAGCAGTGAACCCGACAGGGCTGGCTACACCTTC.

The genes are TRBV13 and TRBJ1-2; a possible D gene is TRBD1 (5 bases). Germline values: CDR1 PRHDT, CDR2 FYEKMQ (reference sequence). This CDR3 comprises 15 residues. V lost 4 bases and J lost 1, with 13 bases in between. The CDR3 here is CASSYRDRGNYGYTF. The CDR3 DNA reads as TGTGCCAGCAGCTACCGGGACCGAGGTAACTATGGCTACACCTTC.

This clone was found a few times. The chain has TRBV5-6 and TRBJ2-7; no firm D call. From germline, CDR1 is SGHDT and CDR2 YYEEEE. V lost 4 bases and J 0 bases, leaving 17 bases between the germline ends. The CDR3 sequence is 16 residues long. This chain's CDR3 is CASSLGRGYSSYEQYF. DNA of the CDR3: TGTGCCAGCAGCCTCGGGCGCGGTTATAGCTCCTACGAGCAGTACTTC.

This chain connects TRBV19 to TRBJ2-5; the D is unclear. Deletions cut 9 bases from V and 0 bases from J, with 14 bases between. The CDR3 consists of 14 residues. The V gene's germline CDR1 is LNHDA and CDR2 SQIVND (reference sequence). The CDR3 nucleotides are TGTGCCAGCACGAGCGACCGGGACCAAGAGACCCAGTACTTC. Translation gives CASTSDRDQETQYF.

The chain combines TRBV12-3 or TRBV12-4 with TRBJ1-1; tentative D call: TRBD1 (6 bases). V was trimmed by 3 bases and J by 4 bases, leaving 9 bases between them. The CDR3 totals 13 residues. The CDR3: CASSLNRATEAFF. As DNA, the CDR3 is TGTGCCAGCAGTTTGAACAGGGCCACTGAAGCTTTCTTT.

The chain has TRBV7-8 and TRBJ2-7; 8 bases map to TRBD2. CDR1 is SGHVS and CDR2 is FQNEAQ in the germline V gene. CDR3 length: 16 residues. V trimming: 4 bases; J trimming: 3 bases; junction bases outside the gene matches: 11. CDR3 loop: CASSSSGAGGIYEQYF. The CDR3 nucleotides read TGTGCCAGCAGCTCCTCGGGCGCGGGAGGAATCTACGAGCAGTACTTC.

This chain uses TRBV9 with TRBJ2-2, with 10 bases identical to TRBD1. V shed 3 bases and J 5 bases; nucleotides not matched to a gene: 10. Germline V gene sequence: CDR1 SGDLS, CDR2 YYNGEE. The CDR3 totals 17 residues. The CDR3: CASSARPGQGSTGELFF. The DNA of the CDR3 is TGTGCCAGCAGCGCAAGGCCGGGACAGGGGTCTACCGGGGAGCTGTTTTTT.

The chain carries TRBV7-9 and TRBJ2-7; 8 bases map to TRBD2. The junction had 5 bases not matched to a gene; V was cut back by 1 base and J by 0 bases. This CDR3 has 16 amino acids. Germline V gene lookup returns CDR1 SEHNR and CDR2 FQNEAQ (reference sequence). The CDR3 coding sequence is TGTGCCAGCAGCTTAGAAAGCGGGAGAAGCTCCTACGAGCAGTACTTC. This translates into CASSLESGRSSYEQYF.

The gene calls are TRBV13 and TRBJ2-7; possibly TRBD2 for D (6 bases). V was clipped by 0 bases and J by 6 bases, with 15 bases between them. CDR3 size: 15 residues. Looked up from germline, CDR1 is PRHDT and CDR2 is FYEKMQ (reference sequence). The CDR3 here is CASSLGGSGRREQYF. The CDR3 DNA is TGTGCCAGCAGCTTAGGAGGGTCAGGGAGGCGCGAGCAGTACTTC.

CDR3 in DNA: TGTGCCAGCAGTTCCGGACTAGCACCCTACAATGAGCAGTTCTTC. As protein: CASSSGLAPYNEQFF. The chain recombines TRBV27 with TRBJ2-1; 8 positions match TRBD2. V was clipped by 4 bases and J by 2 bases; unmatched bases: 4. CDR3 length: 15 residues. From germline, CDR1 is MNHEY and CDR2 SMNVEV (reference sequence).

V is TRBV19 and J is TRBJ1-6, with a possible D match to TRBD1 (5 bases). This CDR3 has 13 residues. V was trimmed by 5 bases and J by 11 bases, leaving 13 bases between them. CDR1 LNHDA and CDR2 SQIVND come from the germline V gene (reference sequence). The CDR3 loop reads CASSARLGAPLHF. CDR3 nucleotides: TGTGCCAGTAGTGCTCGATTGGGGGCACCCCTCCACTTT.

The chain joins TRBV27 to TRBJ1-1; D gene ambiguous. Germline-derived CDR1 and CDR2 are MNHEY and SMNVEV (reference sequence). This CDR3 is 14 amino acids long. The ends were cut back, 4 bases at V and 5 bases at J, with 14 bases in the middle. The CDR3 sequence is CASSSDNILTEAFF. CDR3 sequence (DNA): TGTGCCAGCAGTTCCGACAACATTTTAACTGAAGCTTTCTTT.

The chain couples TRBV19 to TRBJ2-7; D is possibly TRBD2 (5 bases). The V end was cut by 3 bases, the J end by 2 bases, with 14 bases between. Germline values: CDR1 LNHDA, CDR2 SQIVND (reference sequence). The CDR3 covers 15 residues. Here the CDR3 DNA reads TGTGCCAGTAGTATTCCCGGAGGCGAAACCTACGAGCAGTACTTC. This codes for CASSIPGGETYEQYF.

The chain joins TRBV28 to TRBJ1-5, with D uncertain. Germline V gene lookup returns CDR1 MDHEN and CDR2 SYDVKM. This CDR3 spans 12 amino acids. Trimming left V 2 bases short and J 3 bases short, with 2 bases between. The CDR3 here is CASSLVNQPQHF. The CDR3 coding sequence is TGTGCCAGCAGTTTAGTCAATCAGCCCCAGCATTTT.

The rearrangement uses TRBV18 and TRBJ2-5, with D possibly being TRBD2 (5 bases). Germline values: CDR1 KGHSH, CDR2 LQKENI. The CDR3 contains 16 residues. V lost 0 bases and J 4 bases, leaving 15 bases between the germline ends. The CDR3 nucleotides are TGTGCCAGCTCACCACCCTCGGGATGGGGTGGAGAGACCCAGTACTTC. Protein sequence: CASSPPSGWGGETQYF.

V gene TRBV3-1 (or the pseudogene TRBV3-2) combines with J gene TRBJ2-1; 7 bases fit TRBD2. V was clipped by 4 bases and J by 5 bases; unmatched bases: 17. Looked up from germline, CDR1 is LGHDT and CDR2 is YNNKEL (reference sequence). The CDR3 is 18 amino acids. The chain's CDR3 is CASSPVGEGWLADNEQFF. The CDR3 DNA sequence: TGTGCCAGCAGCCCCGTGGGGGAGGGGTGGCTAGCGGACAATGAGCAGTTCTTC.

CDR3: CASSAFGSANTGELFF. In nucleotides, the CDR3 is TGCGCCAGCAGCGCCTTCGGCTCCGCGAACACCGGGGAGCTGTTTTTT. J is TRBJ2-2 and V is TRBV5-1; no definite D call. Per germline, CDR1 SGHRS and CDR2 YFSETQ. V lost 4 bases and J 0 bases, leaving 13 bases between the germline ends. The CDR3 is 16 amino acids.

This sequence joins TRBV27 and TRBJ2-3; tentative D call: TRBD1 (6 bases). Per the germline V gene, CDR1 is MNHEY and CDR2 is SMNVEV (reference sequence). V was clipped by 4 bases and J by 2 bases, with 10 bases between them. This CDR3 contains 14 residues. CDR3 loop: CASSSTGYTDTQYF. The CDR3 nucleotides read TGTGCCAGCAGTTCAACAGGGTACACAGATACGCAGTATTTT.

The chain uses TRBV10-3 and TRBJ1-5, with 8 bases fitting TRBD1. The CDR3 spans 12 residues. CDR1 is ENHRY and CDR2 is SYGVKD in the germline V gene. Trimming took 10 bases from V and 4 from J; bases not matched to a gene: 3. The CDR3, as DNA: TGTGCCACCGGGACAGGAAATCAGCCCCAGCATTTT. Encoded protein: CATGTGNQPQHF.

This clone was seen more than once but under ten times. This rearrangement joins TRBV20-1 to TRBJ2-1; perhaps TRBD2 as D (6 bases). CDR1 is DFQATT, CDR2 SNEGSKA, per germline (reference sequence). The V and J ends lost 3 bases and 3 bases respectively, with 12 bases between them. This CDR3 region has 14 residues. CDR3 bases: TGCAGTGCTAGTGGGCGGGGAGACTACAATGAGCAGTTCTTC. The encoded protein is CSASGRGDYNEQFF.

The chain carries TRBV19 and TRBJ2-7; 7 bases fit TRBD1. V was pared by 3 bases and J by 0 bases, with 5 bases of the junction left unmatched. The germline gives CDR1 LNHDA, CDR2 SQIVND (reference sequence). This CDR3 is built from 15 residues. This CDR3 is CASSISAGGSYEQYF. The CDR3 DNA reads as TGTGCCAGTAGTATTTCGGCAGGGGGCTCCTACGAGCAGTACTTC.

The CDR3: CASSSAWDSPLHF. The CDR3 region has the DNA TGTGCCAGCAGTTCCGCATGGGATTCACCCCTCCACTTT. The V and J genes are TRBV27 and TRBJ1-6; D call uncertain. Trimming took 4 bases from V and 8 from J, leaving 9 bases between them. The CDR3 runs to 13 residues. From germline, CDR1 is MNHEY and CDR2 SMNVEV (reference sequence).

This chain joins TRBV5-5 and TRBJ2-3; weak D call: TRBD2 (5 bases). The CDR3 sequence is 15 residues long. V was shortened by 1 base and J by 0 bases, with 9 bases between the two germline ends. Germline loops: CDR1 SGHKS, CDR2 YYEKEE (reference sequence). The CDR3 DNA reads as TGTGCCAGCAGCTTGAGCGGTTTTAGCACAGATACGCAGTATTTT. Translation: CASSLSGFSTDTQYF. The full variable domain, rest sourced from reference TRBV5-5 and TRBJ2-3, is DAGVTQSPTHLIKTRGQQVTLRCSPISGHKSVSWYQQVLGQGPQFIFQYYEKEERGRGNFPDRFSARQFPNYSSELNVNALLLGDSALYLCASSLSGFSTDTQYFGPGTRLTVL.

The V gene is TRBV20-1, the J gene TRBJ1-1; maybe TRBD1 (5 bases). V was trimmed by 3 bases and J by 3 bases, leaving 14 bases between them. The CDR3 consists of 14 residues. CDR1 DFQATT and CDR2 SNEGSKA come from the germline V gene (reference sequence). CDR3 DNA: TGCAGTGCTAGTGGGGGGTCCTTCGACACTGAAGCTTTCTTT. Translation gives CSASGGSFDTEAFF.

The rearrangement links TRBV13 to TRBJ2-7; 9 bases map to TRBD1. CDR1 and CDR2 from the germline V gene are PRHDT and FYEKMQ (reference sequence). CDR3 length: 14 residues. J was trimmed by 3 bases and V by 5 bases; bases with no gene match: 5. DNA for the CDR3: TGTGCCAGCAGCCTACGGGACAGGGACTACGAGCAGTACTTC. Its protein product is CASSLRDRDYEQYF.

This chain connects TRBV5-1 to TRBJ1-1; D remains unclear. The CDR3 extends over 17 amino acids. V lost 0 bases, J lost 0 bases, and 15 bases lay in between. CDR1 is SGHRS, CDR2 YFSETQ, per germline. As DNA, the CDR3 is TGCGCCAGCAGCTTGGTACCTGTGTCCGCAATGAACACTGAAGCTTTCTTT. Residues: CASSLVPVSAMNTEAFF.

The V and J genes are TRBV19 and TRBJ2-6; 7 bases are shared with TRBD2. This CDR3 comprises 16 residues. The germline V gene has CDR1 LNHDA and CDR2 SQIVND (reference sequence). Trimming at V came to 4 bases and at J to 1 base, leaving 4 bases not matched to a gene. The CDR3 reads CASSKGGPSGANVLTF. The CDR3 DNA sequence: TGTGCCAGTAGTAAGGGAGGGCCTTCTGGGGCCAACGTCCTGACTTTC.